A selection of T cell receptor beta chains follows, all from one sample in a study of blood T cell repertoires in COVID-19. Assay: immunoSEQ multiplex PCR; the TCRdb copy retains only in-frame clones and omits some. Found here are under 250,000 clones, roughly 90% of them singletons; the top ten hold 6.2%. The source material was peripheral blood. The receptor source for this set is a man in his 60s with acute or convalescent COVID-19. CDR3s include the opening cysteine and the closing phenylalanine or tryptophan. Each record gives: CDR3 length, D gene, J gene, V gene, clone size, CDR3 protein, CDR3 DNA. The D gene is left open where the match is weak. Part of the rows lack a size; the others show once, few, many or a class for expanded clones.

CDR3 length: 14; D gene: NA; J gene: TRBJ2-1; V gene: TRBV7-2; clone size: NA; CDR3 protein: CASTSPSLSNEQFF; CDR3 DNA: TGTGCCAGCACCTCCCCAAGTCTTAGCAATGAGCAGTTCTTC
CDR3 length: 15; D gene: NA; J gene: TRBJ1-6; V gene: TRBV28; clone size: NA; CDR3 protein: CASSPMSSYNSPLHF; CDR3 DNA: TGTGCCAGCAGTCCGATGAGCTCCTATAATTCACCCCTCCACTTT
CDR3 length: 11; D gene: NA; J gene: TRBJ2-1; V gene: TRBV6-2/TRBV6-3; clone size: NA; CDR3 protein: CASSYSDEQFF; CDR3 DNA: TGTGCCAGCAGTTACAGCGATGAGCAGTTCTTC
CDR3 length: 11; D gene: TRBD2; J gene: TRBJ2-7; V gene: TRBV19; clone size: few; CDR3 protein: CASMGGYEQYF; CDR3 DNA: TGTGCCAGTATGGGGGGGTACGAGCAGTACTTC
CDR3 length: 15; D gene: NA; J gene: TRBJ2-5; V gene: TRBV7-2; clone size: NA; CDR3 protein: CASSSRGDNTVTQYF; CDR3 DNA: TGTGCCAGCAGCTCCCGAGGGGACAATACCGTGACCCAGTACTTC
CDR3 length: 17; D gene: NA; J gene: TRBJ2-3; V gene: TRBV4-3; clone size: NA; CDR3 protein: CASSPRPPPPSTDTQYF; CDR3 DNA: TGCGCCAGCAGCCCGCGCCCCCCCCCTCCCAGCACAGATACGCAGTATTTT
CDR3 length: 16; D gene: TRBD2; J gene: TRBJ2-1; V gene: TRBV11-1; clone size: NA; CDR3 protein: CASREDSGRTYNEQFF; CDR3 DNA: TGTGCCAGCAGAGAAGATAGCGGGAGGACCTACAATGAGCAGTTCTTC
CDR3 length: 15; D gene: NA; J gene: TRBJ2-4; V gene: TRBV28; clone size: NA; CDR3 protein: CASRETGGAKNIQYF; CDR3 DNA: TGTGCCAGCAGAGAGACAGGTGGGGCCAAAAACATTCAGTACTTC
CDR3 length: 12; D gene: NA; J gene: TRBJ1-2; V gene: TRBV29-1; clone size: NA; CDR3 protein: CSVDRVVYGYTF; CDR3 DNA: TGCAGCGTTGATCGGGTCGTTTATGGCTACACCTTC
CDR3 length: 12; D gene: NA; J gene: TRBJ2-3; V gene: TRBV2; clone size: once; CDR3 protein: CASSGEPDTQYF; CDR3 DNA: TGTGCCAGCAGCGGAGAACCAGATACGCAGTATTTT
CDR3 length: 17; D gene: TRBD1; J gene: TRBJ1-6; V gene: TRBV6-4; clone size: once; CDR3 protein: CASSQTGENWPNSPLHF; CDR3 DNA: TGTGCCAGCAGTCAGACAGGGGAAAATTGGCCTAATTCACCCCTCCACTTT
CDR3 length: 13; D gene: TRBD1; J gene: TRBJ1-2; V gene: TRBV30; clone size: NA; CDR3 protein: CAWSGQARYGYTF; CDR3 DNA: TGTGCCTGGAGCGGACAGGCGAGATATGGCTACACCTTC
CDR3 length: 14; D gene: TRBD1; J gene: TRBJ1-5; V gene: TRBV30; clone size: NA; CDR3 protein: CAWSLGTGNQPQHF; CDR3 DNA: TGTGCCTGGAGTCTCGGGACAGGCAATCAGCCCCAGCATTTT
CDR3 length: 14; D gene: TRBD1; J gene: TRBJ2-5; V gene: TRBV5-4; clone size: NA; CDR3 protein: CASSADRAQETQYF; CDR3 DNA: TGTGCCAGCAGCGCGGACAGGGCCCAAGAGACCCAGTACTTC
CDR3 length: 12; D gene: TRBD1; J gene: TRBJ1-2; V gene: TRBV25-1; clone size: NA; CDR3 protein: CASSTGGYGYTF; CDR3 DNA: TGTGCCAGCAGTACAGGGGGCTATGGCTACACCTTC
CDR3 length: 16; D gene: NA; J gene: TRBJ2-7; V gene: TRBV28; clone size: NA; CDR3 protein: CASSPPGRGITYEQYF; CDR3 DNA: TGTGCCAGCAGTCCGCCCGGACGGGGGATTACCTACGAGCAGTACTTC
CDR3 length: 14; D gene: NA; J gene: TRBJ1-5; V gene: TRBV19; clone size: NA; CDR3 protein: CASTSRNGYQPQHF; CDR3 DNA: TGTGCCAGTACCAGCCGTAACGGGTACCAGCCCCAGCATTTT